The 27 T cell receptor beta chains below all came from one sample that was sequenced in a study of siplizumab effects on memory and regulatory T cells. Data came from immunoSEQ multiplex PCR; TCRdb stores just in-frame clones and leaves some out. The sample yields roughly 92,000 clones, over 85% seen once. The sequenced sample consisted of non-Treg CD4+ T cells sorted from blood. The receptor set was obtained from a human donor in good health.

V usage is TRBV6-5 and J usage is TRBJ2-2; the match to TRBD2 covers 7 bases. Per germline, CDR1 MNHEY and CDR2 SVGAGI. The V and J ends lost 1 base and 3 bases, in that order; junction bases with no gene match: 2. CDR3 length equals 15 residues. The CDR3: CASSYWRGYTGELFF. The CDR3 coding sequence is TGTGCCAGCAGTTACTGGCGGGGGTACACCGGGGAGCTGTTTTTT.

The chain has TRBV7-3 and TRBJ2-2, with 10 positions matching TRBD2. This CDR3 contains 16 residues. Unmatched junction bases numbered 4, after V lost 4 bases and J lost 2 bases. In germline, CDR1 is SGHTA, CDR2 FQGTGA. The CDR3 reads CASSSLAGTNTGELFF. For the CDR3, the DNA is TGTGCCAGCAGCTCACTAGCGGGGACTAACACCGGGGAGCTGTTTTTT.

The chain combines TRBV30 with TRBJ1-2, with D unclear. The germline gives CDR1 GTSNPN, CDR2 SVGIG (reference sequence). This CDR3 spans 13 amino acids. The V end was cut by 3 bases, the J end by 3 bases, with 11 bases between. The CDR3 DNA follows: TGTGCCTGGAGCGAGGGTCGCGACTATGGCTACACCTTC. It yields the protein CAWSEGRDYGYTF.

The CDR3 here is CASSLGAVRSSSGNTIYF. The CDR3 coding sequence is TGTGCCAGCAGCCTCGGGGCCGTAAGAAGTTCCTCTGGAAACACCATATATTTT. V usage is TRBV9 and J usage is TRBJ1-3; D might be TRBD1 (5 bases). Per the germline V gene, CDR1 is SGDLS and CDR2 is YYNGEE. The CDR3 length is 18 residues. V was cut by 4 bases and J by 0 bases, with 20 bases left in between.

Note on this clone: At the DNA level, this CDR3 is encoded by other sequences in the same sample as well. The rearrangement joins TRBV19 to TRBJ2-5, with TRBD1 matching over 9 bases. The length of the CDR3 is 15 residues. The V and J ends lost 4 bases and 5 bases, in that order; junction bases with no gene match: 8. CDR1 and CDR2 (germline): LNHDA, SQIVND (reference sequence). CDR3 coding DNA: TGTGCCAGTAGTACCGGGACAGGGAGGCAGGAGACCCAGTACTTC. Translating gives CASSTGTGRQETQYF.

The genes are TRBV6-4 and TRBJ2-3, with 13 nucleotides matching TRBD2. This CDR3 is built from 16 residues. The V and J ends lost 4 bases and 2 bases, in that order; junction bases with no gene match: 3. Germline CDR1 reads MRHNA; CDR2 reads SNTAGT. The CDR3 loop reads CASSALAGGTTDTQYF. As DNA, the CDR3 is TGTGCCAGCAGTGCACTAGCGGGAGGGACCACAGATACGCAGTATTTT.

The V and J genes are TRBV6-6 and TRBJ2-2; TRBD1 is a possible D gene (6 bases). The CDR3 runs 16 residues. Looked up from germline, CDR1 is MNHNY and CDR2 is SVGAGI (reference sequence). V was trimmed by 7 bases and J by 8 bases, leaving 23 bases between them. The CDR3, as DNA: TGTGCCAGCACCGAAAGGGGCCGACAGGCCGAGGGGGAGCTGTTTTTT. Protein: CASTERGRQAEGELFF.

CDR3 sequence reads: CASSGTGSGRAEQFF. CDR3 sequence (DNA): TGTGCCAGCAGTGGGACAGGATCAGGGAGGGCTGAGCAGTTCTTC. The V gene is TRBV2, the J gene TRBJ2-1; D might be TRBD1 or TRBD2, each matching 7 bases. The CDR3 runs 15 residues. In germline, CDR1 is SNHLY, CDR2 FYNNEI. V lost 4 bases, J lost 9 bases, and 19 bases lay in between.

There are a few counts of this clone. The rearrangement uses TRBV10-1 and TRBJ2-7; possibly TRBD2 for D (6 bases). The CDR3 totals 12 residues. Deletions cut 4 bases from V and 4 bases from J, with 8 bases between. CDR1 WNHNN and CDR2 SYGVQD come from the germline V gene (reference sequence). The CDR3 loop is CASSGEAYEQYF. CDR3 coding DNA: TGCGCCAGCAGTGGGGAGGCTTACGAGCAGTACTTC.

The rearrangement links TRBV5-6 to TRBJ2-4; maybe TRBD2 (7 bases). Germline CDR1 reads SGHDT; CDR2 reads YYEEEE. This CDR3 contains 15 residues. V lost 3 bases to trimming and J lost 8 bases, with 18 bases between them. Here the CDR3 DNA reads TGTGCCAGCAGCTCCTCCTGGCGGGGGCGGGACATTCAGTACTTC. Protein sequence: CASSSSWRGRDIQYF.

The chain combines TRBV19 with TRBJ1-2; the match to TRBD1 covers 9 bases. The V and J ends lost 9 bases and 8 bases, in that order; junction bases with no gene match: 16. This CDR3 has 15 amino acids. From germline, CDR1 is LNHDA and CDR2 SQIVND (reference sequence). CDR3 residues: CASTHHQGQGGGYTF. CDR3 nucleotides: TGTGCCAGCACTCATCATCAGGGACAGGGAGGAGGCTACACCTTC.

The rearrangement joins TRBV5-5 to TRBJ2-3, with D possibly being TRBD2 (6 bases). There are 14 residues in the CDR3. V dropped 6 bases and J dropped 1 base, with 12 bases sitting between them. Per germline, CDR1 SGHKS and CDR2 YYEKEE (reference sequence). CDR3 sequence (DNA): TGTGCCAGCACTCCTTGGGGGGGCACAGATACGCAGTATTTT. It translates to CASTPWGGTDTQYF.

The chain carries TRBV27 and TRBJ2-1; D assignment may be TRBD1 or TRBD2 (5 bases each). The V end lost 7 bases, the J end lost 5 bases, and 18 bases lay between the germline ends. From germline, CDR1 is MNHEY and CDR2 SMNVEV (reference sequence). The CDR3 spans 15 residues. The CDR3 nucleotides are TGTGCCAGCAAAACCTTTGGGGGTAGGAACAATGAGCAGTTCTTC. This codes for CASKTFGGRNNEQFF.

The sample holds one count of this clone. This sequence joins TRBV6-1 and TRBJ2-6; D is undetermined. Germline V gives CDR1 MNHNS, CDR2 SASEGT. The length of the CDR3 is 15 residues. V was cut by 6 bases and J by 4 bases, with 13 bases left in between. The CDR3 DNA reads TGTGCCAGCAGAGCCGGCCGAAGCGGGGCCAACGTCCTGACTTTC. Residues: CASRAGRSGANVLTF.

A word on this clone: One junction end does not reproduce the germline sequence, and a read error may be involved. The same CDR3 also results from other DNA sequences found in this sample. The V and J genes are TRBV30 and TRBJ1-1; maybe TRBD1 (5 bases). CDR1 and CDR2 from the germline V gene are GTSNPN and SVGIG (reference sequence). CDR3 length: 13 amino acids. The CDR3 reads CAWSGAGRTEAFF. CDR3 nucleotides: TGTGCCTGGTCCGGGGCAGGCCGCACTGAGGCTTTCTTT.

V usage is TRBV5-1 and J usage is TRBJ1-1; TRBD1 might be the D (6 bases). The V gene's germline CDR1 is SGHRS and CDR2 YFSETQ. Trimming pared 3 bases from V and 1 base from J, leaving 16 bases between. This CDR3 contains 16 residues. The CDR3 loop reads CASSSLVQGSNTEAFF. CDR3 in DNA: TGCGCCAGCAGCTCTTTAGTACAGGGATCGAACACTGAAGCTTTCTTT.

This CDR3 is CAWSVPNSYEQYF. CDR3 in DNA: TGTGCCTGGAGTGTACCGAACTCCTACGAGCAGTACTTC. The V call is TRBV30, the J call TRBJ2-7; D unresolved. The CDR3 runs to 13 residues. Germline values: CDR1 GTSNPN, CDR2 SVGIG (reference sequence). V was clipped by 0 bases and J by 0 bases, with 6 bases between them.

The chain carries TRBV11-3 and TRBJ1-2, with unresolved D. This CDR3 region has 15 residues. Trimming took 0 bases from V and 2 from J, leaving 10 bases between them. Germline CDR1 SGHNT, CDR2 YENEEA. CDR3 sequence (DNA): TGTGCCAGCAGCTTAGACTGGGCGGGAAACTATGGCTACACCTTC. Its protein product is CASSLDWAGNYGYTF.

The chain has TRBV30 and TRBJ2-4; the D gene is possibly TRBD2 (5 bases). Deletions cut 3 bases from V and 8 bases from J, with 17 bases between. CDR3 length: 14 residues. The germline gives CDR1 GTSNPN, CDR2 SVGIG (reference sequence). CDR3 loop: CAWSDPTKGDIQYF. In DNA, the CDR3 is TGTGCCTGGAGCGACCCTACGAAGGGAGACATTCAGTACTTC.

The chain employs TRBV5-5 and TRBJ1-5, with D unresolved. CDR3 length: 14 amino acids. The V gene lost 0 bases and the J gene lost 7 bases, with 11 bases spanning the gap. Germline V gene lookup returns CDR1 SGHKS and CDR2 YYEKEE (reference sequence). The CDR3 sequence: CASSLAWGGQPQHF. DNA of the CDR3: TGTGCCAGCAGCTTGGCCTGGGGTGGGCAGCCCCAGCATTTT.

DNA of the CDR3: TGTGCCAGCAGCGTAGGGACCGGGGCTAGCTCCTACGAGCAGTACTTC. Residues: CASSVGTGASSYEQYF. The chain links TRBV9 to TRBJ2-7; D tentatively fits TRBD1 or TRBD2 (5 bases each). Germline CDR1 is SGDLS and CDR2 is YYNGEE. The CDR3 contains 16 residues. V dropped 0 bases and J dropped 0 bases, with 13 bases sitting between them.

This chain uses TRBV6-1 with TRBJ2-3; 7 positions match TRBD1. The CDR3 is made up of 14 amino acids. With 6 bases clipped from V and 2 bases from J, the junction kept 5 bases outside the gene matches. Germline CDR1 and CDR2: MNHNS and SASEGT. This chain's CDR3 is CASRWDRPTDTQYF. CDR3 sequence (DNA): TGTGCCAGCAGATGGGACAGACCCACAGATACGCAGTATTTT.

This clone was counted once. The chain joins TRBV15 to TRBJ1-1, with a weak D call TRBD1 (6 bases). Germline V lookup: CDR1 LNHNV, CDR2 YYDKDF (reference sequence). Deletions cut 5 bases from V and 0 bases from J, with 10 bases between. The CDR3 has 14 amino acids. For the CDR3, the DNA is TGTGCCACCAGCCTGGACAGAGTGAACACTGAAGCTTTCTTT. Translated, it gives CATSLDRVNTEAFF.

The chain carries TRBV18 and TRBJ2-3, with D possibly TRBD1 on 5 matching bases. V was cut by 0 bases and J by 5 bases, with 15 bases left in between. Germline V gene data show CDR1 as KGHSH and CDR2 as LQKENI. CDR3 length: 16 residues. CDR3 sequence reads: CASSPPGPGSGDTQYF. CDR3 in DNA: TGTGCCAGCTCACCACCGGGCCCAGGGTCGGGAGATACGCAGTATTTT.

The DNA of the CDR3 is TGTGCCAGCAGTGATAGGCAGCTCCAAGAGACCCAGTACTTC. As protein: CASSDRQLQETQYF. The chain combines TRBV2 with TRBJ2-5, with D unresolved. The germline CDR1 and CDR2 sequences are SNHLY and FYNNEI. The V end lost 3 bases, the J end lost 1 base, and 9 bases lay between the germline ends. The CDR3 length is 14 residues.

This clone has more than one count but fewer than ten. The chain uses TRBV5-1 and TRBJ1-1, with 8 bases aligning to TRBD1. Germline values: CDR1 SGHRS, CDR2 YFSETQ. This CDR3 spans 16 amino acids. Unmatched junction bases numbered 9, after V lost 0 bases and J lost 5 bases. The CDR3 loop is CASSLGIGTGTTEAFF. The CDR3 DNA follows: TGCGCCAGCAGCTTGGGCATTGGGACAGGAACGACTGAAGCTTTCTTT.

The rearrangement links TRBV4-1 to TRBJ2-1; D possibly corresponds to TRBD1 (6 bases). V dropped 3 bases and J dropped 8 bases, with 11 bases sitting between them. Per the germline V gene, CDR1 is MGHRA and CDR2 is YSYEKL. This CDR3 has 13 amino acids. DNA for the CDR3: TGCGCCAGCAGCCAGGCAGGGGTTGATGAGCAGTTCTTC. Its translation: CASSQAGVDEQFF.